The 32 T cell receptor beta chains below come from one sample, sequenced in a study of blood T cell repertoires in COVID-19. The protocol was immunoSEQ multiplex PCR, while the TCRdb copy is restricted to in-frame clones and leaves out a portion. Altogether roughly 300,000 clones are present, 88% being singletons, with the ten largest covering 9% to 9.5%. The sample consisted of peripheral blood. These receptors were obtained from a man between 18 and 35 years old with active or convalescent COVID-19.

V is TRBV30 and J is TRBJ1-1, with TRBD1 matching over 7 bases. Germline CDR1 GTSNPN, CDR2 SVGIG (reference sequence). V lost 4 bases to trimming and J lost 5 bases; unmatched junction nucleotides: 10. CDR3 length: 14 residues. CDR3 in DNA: TGTGCCTGGATTTGTGAAGGGGGCTGGACTGAAGCTTTCTTT. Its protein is CAWICEGGWTEAFF.

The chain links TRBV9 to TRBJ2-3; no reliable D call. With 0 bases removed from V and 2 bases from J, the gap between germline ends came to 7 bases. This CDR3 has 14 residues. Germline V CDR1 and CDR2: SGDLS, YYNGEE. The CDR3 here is CASSVGGTTDTQYF. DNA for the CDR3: TGTGCCAGCAGCGTAGGAGGCACCACAGATACGCAGTATTTT.

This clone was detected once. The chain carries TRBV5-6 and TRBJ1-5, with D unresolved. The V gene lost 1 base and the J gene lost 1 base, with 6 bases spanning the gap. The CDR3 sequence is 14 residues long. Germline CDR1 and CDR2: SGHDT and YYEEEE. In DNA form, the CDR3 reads TGTGCCAGCAGCTTGACTCCGAGCAATCAGCCCCAGCATTTT. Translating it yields CASSLTPSNQPQHF.

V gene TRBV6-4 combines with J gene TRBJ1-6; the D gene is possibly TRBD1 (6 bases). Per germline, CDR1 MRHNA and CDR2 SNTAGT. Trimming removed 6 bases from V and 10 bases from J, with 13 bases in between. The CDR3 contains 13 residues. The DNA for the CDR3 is TGTGCCAGCAGGGACAGTCCTAGCTCACCCCTCCACTTT. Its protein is CASRDSPSSPLHF.

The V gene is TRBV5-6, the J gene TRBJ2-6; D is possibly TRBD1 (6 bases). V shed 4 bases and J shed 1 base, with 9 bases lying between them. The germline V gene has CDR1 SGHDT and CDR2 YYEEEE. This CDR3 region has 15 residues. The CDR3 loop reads CASSRTGSGANVLTF. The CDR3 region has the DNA TGTGCCAGCAGCCGTACAGGGTCTGGGGCCAACGTCCTGACTTTC.

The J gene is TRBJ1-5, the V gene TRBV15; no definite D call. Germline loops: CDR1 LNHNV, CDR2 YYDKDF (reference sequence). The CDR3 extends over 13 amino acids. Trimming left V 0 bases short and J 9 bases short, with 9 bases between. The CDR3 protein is CATSRDSFSPQHF. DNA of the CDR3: TGTGCCACCAGCAGAGATAGTTTCTCGCCCCAGCATTTT. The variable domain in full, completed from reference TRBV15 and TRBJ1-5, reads DAMVIQNPRYQVTQFGKPVTLSCSQTLNHNVMYWYQQKSSQAPKLLFHYYDKDFNNEADTPDNFQSRRPNTSFCFLDIRSPGLGDTAMYLCATSRDSFSPQHFGDGTRLSIL.

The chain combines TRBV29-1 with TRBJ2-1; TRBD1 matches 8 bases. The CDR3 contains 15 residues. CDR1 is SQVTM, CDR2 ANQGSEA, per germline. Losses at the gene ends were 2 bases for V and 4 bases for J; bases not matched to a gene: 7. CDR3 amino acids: CSVERGDRQYNEQFF. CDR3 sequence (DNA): TGCAGCGTTGAACGAGGGGACAGGCAATACAATGAGCAGTTCTTC.

The CDR3 protein is CASSYSVGEGNQPQHF. CDR3 bases: TGTGCCAGCAGTTACTCAGTGGGGGAGGGCAATCAGCCCCAGCATTTT. J is TRBJ1-5 and V is TRBV6-6, with TRBD1 as a possible D gene (5 bases). The V end was cut by 0 bases, the J end by 2 bases, with 11 bases between. Germline V lookup: CDR1 MNHNY, CDR2 SVGAGI (reference sequence). The CDR3 consists of 16 residues.

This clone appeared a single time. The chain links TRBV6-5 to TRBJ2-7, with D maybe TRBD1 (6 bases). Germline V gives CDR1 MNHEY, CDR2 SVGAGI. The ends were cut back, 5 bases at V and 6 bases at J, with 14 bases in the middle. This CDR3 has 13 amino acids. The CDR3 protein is CASSPGVFGEQYF. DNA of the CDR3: TGTGCCAGCAGTCCAGGGGTTTTCGGCGAGCAGTACTTC.

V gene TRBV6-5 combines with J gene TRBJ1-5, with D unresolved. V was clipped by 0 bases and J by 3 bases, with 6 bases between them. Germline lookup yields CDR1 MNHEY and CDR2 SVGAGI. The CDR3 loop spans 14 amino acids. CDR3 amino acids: CASSYSSVNQPQHF. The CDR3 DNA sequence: TGTGCCAGCAGTTACTCCTCAGTCAATCAGCCCCAGCATTTT.

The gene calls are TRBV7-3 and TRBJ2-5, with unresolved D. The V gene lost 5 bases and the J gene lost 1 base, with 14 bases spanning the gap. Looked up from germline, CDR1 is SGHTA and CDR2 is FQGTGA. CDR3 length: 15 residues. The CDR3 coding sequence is TGTGCCAGCAGCCTCCGGAACTCGGGCCAAGAGACCCAGTACTTC. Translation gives CASSLRNSGQETQYF.

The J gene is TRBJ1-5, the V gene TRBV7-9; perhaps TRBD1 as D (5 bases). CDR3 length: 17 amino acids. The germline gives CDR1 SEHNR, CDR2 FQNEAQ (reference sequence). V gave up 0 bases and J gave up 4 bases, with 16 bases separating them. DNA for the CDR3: TGTGCCAGCAGCTTAGCCAATTCGGGGGTAGGAAATCAGCCCCAGCATTTT. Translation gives CASSLANSGVGNQPQHF.

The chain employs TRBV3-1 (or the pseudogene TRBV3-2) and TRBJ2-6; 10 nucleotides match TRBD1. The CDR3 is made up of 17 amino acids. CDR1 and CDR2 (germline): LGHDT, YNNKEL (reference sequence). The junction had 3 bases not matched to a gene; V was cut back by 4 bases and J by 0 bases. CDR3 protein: CASSRGTGASGANVLTF. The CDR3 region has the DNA TGTGCCAGCAGCCGCGGGACAGGGGCCTCTGGGGCCAACGTCCTGACTTTC.

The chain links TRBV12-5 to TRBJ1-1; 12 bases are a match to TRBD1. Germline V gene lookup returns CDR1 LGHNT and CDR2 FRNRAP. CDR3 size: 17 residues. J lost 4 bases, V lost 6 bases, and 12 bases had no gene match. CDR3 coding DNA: TGTGCTAGTGGCAAACCGGGACAGGGGGCGCGAGGCACTGAAGCTTTCTTT. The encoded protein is CASGKPGQGARGTEAFF. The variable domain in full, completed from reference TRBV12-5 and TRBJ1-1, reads DARVTQTPRHKVTEMGQEVTMRCQPILGHNTVFWYRQTMMQGLELLAYFRNRAPLDDSGMPKDRFSAEMPDATLATLKIQPSEPRDSAVYFCASGKPGQGARGTEAFFGQGTRLTVV.

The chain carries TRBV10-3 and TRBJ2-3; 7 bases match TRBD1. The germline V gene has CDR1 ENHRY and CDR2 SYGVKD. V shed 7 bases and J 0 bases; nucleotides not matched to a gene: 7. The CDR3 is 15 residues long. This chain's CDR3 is CAIMARGQSTDTQYF. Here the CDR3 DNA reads TGTGCCATCATGGCAAGGGGGCAAAGCACAGATACGCAGTATTTT.

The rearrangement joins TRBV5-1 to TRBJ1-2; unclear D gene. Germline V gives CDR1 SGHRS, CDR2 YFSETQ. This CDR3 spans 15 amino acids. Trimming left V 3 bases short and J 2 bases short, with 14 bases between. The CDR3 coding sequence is TGCGCCAGCAGCTCACCATACCGGGAGAACTATGGCTACACCTTC. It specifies CASSSPYRENYGYTF. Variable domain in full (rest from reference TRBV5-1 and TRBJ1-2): KAGVTQTPRYLIKTRGQQVTLSCSPISGHRSVSWYQQTPGQGLQFLFEYFSETQRNKGNFPGRFSGRQFSNSRSEMNVSTLELGDSALYLCASSSPYRENYGYTFGSGTRLTVV.

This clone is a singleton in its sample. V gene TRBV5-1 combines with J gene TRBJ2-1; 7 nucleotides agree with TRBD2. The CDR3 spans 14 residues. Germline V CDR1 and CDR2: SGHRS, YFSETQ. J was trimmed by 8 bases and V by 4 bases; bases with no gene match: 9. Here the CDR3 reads CASSVGTREDEQFF. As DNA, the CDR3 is TGCGCCAGCAGCGTCGGGACTCGGGAGGATGAGCAGTTCTTC.

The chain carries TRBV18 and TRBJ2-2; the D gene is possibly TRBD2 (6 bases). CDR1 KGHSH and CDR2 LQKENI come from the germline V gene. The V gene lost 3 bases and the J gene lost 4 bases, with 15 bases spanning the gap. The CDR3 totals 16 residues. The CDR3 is CASSPQGGPGTGELFF. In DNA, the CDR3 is TGTGCCAGCTCACCTCAGGGAGGACCGGGCACCGGGGAGCTGTTTTTT.

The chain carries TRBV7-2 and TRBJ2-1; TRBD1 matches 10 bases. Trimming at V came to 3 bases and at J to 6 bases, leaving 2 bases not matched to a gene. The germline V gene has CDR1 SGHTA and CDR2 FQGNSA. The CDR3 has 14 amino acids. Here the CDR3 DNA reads TGTGCCAGCAGCTTCCGGGACAGGGGCAATGAGCAGTTCTTC. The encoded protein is CASSFRDRGNEQFF. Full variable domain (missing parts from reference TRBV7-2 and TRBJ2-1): GAGVSQSPSNKVTEKGKDVELRCDPISGHTALYWYRQSLGQGLEFLIYFQGNSAPDKSGLPSDRFSAERTGGSVSTLTIQRTQQEDSAVYLCASSFRDRGNEQFFGPGTRLTVL.

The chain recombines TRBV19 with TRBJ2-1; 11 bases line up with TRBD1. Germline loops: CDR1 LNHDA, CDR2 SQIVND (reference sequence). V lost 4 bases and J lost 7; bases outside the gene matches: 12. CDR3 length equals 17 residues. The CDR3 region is CASSKAVGTGGKNEQFF. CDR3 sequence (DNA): TGTGCCAGTAGTAAGGCCGTGGGGACAGGGGGAAAGAATGAGCAGTTCTTC.

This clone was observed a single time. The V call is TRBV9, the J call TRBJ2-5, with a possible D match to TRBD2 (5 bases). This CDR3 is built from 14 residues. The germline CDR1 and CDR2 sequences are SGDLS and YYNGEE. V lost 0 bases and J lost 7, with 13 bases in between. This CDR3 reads CASSVGPDRGTQYF. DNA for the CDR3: TGTGCCAGCAGCGTAGGGCCAGATCGGGGGACCCAGTACTTC.

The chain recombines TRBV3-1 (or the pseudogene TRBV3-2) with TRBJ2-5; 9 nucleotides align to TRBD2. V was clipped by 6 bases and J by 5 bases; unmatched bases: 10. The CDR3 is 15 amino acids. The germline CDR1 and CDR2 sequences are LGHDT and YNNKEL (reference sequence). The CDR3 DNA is TGTGCCAGCAGTCGTTTACCTCTAGCGGGGGAGACCCAGTACTTC. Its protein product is CASSRLPLAGETQYF.

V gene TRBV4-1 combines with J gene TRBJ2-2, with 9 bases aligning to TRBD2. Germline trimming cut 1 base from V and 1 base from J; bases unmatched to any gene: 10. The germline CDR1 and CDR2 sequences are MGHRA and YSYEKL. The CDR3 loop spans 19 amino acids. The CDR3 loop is CASSQVDASGAKNTGELFF. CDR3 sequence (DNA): TGCGCCAGCAGCCAAGTGGACGCTAGCGGGGCTAAGAACACCGGGGAGCTGTTTTTT.

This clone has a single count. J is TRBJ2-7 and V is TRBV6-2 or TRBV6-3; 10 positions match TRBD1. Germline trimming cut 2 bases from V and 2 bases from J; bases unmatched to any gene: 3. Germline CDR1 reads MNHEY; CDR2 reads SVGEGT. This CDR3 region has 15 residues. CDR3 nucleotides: TGTGCCAGCAGTTACAAGACAGGGGGCCCCTACGAGCAGTACTTC. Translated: CASSYKTGGPYEQYF.

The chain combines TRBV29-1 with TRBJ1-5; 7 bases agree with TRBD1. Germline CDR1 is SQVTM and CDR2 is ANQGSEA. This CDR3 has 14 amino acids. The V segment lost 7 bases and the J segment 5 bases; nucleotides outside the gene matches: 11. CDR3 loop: CSGYTGDEDQPQHF. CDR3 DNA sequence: TGCAGCGGGTATACAGGGGACGAGGATCAGCCCCAGCATTTT.

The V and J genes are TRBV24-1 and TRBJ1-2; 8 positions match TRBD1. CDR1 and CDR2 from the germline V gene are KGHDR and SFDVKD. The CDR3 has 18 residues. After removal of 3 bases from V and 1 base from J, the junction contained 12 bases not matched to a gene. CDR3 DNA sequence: TGTGCCACCAGTGATGGATCCGGGACAGGACGATGTAACTATGGCTACACCTTC. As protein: CATSDGSGTGRCNYGYTF.

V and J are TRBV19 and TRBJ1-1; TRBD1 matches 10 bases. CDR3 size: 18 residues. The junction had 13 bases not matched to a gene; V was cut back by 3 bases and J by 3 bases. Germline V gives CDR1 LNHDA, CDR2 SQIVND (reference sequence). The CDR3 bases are TGTGCCAGTAGTATCCCCTCATGGACAGGGGGAGTGGACACTGAAGCTTTCTTT. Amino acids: CASSIPSWTGGVDTEAFF. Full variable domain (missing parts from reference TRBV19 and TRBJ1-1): DGGITQSPKYLFRKEGQNVTLSCEQNLNHDAMYWYRQDPGQGLRLIYYSQIVNDFQKGDIAEGYSVSREKKESFPLTVTSAQKNPTAFYLCASSIPSWTGGVDTEAFFGQGTRLTVV.

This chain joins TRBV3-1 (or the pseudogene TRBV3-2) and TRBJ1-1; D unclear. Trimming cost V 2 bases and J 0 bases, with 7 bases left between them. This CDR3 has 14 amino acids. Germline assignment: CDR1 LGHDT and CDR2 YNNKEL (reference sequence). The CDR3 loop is CASSQPGVNTEAFF. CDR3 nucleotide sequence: TGTGCCAGCAGCCAACCCGGGGTGAACACTGAAGCTTTCTTT.

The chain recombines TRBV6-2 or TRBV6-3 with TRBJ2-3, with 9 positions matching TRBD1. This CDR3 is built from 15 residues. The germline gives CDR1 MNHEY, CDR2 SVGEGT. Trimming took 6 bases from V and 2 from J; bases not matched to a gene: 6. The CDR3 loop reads CASSPGTGSTDTQYF. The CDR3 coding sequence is TGTGCCAGCAGCCCCGGGACAGGGTCCACAGATACGCAGTATTTT.

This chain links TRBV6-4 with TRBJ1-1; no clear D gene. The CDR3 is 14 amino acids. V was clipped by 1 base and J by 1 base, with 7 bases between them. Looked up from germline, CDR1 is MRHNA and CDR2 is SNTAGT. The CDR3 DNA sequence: TGTGCCAGCAGTGACTGGCTGAAGAACACTGAAGCTTTCTTT. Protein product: CASSDWLKNTEAFF.

CDR3 residues: CASSYSEAGQGYEQYF. CDR3 DNA: TGTGCCAGCAGTTACTCGGAAGCGGGACAGGGCTACGAGCAGTACTTC. The chain uses TRBV6-5 and TRBJ2-7; 9 positions agree with TRBD1. Germline CDR1 is MNHEY and CDR2 is SVGAGI. The CDR3 runs 16 residues. The ends lost 0 bases at V and 3 bases at J; junction bases unmatched: 6.

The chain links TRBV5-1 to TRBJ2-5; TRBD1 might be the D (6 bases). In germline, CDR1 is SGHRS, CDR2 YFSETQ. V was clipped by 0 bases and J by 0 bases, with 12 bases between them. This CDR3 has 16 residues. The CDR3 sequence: CASSLAVGGHQETQYF. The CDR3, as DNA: TGCGCCAGCAGCTTGGCCGTTGGGGGCCACCAAGAGACCCAGTACTTC.